The next 14 T cell receptor beta chains were all read from a single sample in a study of cytomegalovirus exposure and HLA in healthy donors. Primers included in the PCR were 60 Vbeta and 13 Jbeta primers. Here immunoSEQ multiplex PCR was the method, and the copy in TCRdb shows in-frame clones only, minus some. The repertoire has approximately 33,000 clones, around 50% of them found once; the top ten carry roughly 6.4%. Input material: PBMCs. These receptors all come from a woman aged 35 to 49 in good health and CMV-seropositive.

The chain links TRBV23-1 to TRBJ1-6, with unresolved D. TRBV23-1 is placed among ORFs of uncertain function. The CDR3 has 14 amino acids. V was shortened by 0 bases and J by 14 bases, with 14 bases between the two germline ends. CDR3: CASSQSILARTLHF. Here the CDR3 DNA reads TGCGCCAGCAGTCAATCGATCTTAGCCCGCACCCTCCACTTT.

This clone was observed a handful of times. The gene calls are TRBV5-1 and TRBJ2-1; TRBD2 might be the D (5 bases). The CDR3 spans 15 residues. Germline assignment: CDR1 SGHRS and CDR2 YFSETQ. V was pared by 0 bases and J by 2 bases, with 9 bases between. The CDR3 sequence: CASSLGGRTYNEQFF. CDR3 bases: TGCGCCAGCAGCTTGGGAGGGCGGACCTACAATGAGCAGTTCTTC.

The chain is built from TRBV19 and TRBJ1-1; no firm D call. V was clipped by 3 bases and J by 6 bases, with 11 bases between them. This CDR3 comprises 13 residues. Germline V CDR1 and CDR2: LNHDA, SQIVND (reference sequence). Here the CDR3 DNA reads TGTGCCAGTAGTATGAGTGGGAGGTCTGAAGCTTTCTTT. This gives the protein CASSMSGRSEAFF.

V gene TRBV5-1 combines with J gene TRBJ2-2; 9 bases fit TRBD1. CDR1 and CDR2 from the germline V gene are SGHRS and YFSETQ. V was pared by 2 bases and J by 4 bases, with 6 bases of the junction left unmatched. The length of the CDR3 is 16 residues. The CDR3 loop is CASSFFGTGTTGELFF. DNA of the CDR3: TGCGCCAGCAGCTTTTTCGGGACAGGGACCACCGGGGAGCTGTTTTTT.

The rearrangement joins TRBV4-1 to TRBJ2-5; the match to TRBD1 covers 12 bases. CDR1 and CDR2 (germline): MGHRA, YSYEKL. The CDR3 is 18 residues long. Unmatched junction bases numbered 14, after V lost 4 bases and J lost 5 bases. In nucleotides, the CDR3 is TGCGCCAGCAGCCTAGGGACAGGGGGCGCCTCGGGCGGGGAGACCCAGTACTTC. It specifies CASSLGTGGASGGETQYF.

Only a few counts were recorded for this clone. This chain uses TRBV6-5 with TRBJ1-2, with D perhaps TRBD1 (6 bases). Germline lookup yields CDR1 MNHEY and CDR2 SVGAGI. The CDR3 length is 14 residues. Deletions cut 11 bases from V and 0 bases from J, with 16 bases between. Here the CDR3 reads CAASRGLANYGYTF. CDR3 DNA: TGTGCCGCCTCCAGGGGCCTAGCTAACTATGGCTACACCTTC.

The chain links TRBV6-1 to TRBJ1-1; 9 nucleotides line up with TRBD1. The CDR3 is 14 amino acids. Germline lookup yields CDR1 MNHNS and CDR2 SASEGT. With 2 bases clipped from V and 7 bases from J, the junction kept 5 bases outside the gene matches. The CDR3 nucleotides read TGTGCCAGCAGTGAACCGGGACAGGGTTTTGAAGCTTTCTTT. It encodes CASSEPGQGFEAFF.

This chain links TRBV6-1 with TRBJ2-7, with TRBD2 matching over 10 bases. J was trimmed by 4 bases and V by 4 bases; bases with no gene match: 4. The CDR3 consists of 14 residues. Germline values: CDR1 MNHNS, CDR2 SASEGT. The DNA for the CDR3 is TGTGCCAGCAGTGCCCTAGCGGGGGAGTACGAGCAGTACTTC. Its translation is CASSALAGEYEQYF.

This clone was counted between two and nine times. The chain couples TRBV6-4 to TRBJ2-1; TRBD1 matches at 10 bases. Per germline, CDR1 MRHNA and CDR2 SNTAGT. This CDR3 spans 15 amino acids. Trimming cost V 4 bases and J 3 bases; bases outside gene matches: 3. Written as DNA, the CDR3 is TGTGCCAGCAGTGCCGGGACAGGGGACTACAATGAGCAGTTCTTC. Protein product: CASSAGTGDYNEQFF.

This clone was observed a single time. The V gene is TRBV5-1, the J gene TRBJ1-1; a possible D gene is TRBD1 (5 bases). This CDR3 is built from 14 residues. V shed 4 bases and J shed 3 bases, with 13 bases lying between them. In germline, CDR1 is SGHRS, CDR2 YFSETQ. CDR3 bases: TGCGCCAGCAGCCGTCAGGGTTCGGACACTGAAGCTTTCTTT. It specifies CASSRQGSDTEAFF.

The rearrangement uses TRBV27 and TRBJ2-6; weak D call: TRBD1 (7 bases). V lost 10 bases and J lost 2, with 15 bases in between. CDR3 size: 15 residues. Germline lookup yields CDR1 MNHEY and CDR2 SMNVEV (reference sequence). The DNA of the CDR3 is TGTGCCACCTCGGAGGGGGCGCCTGGGGCCAACGTCCTGACTTTC. This codes for CATSEGAPGANVLTF.

The genes are TRBV7-9 and TRBJ1-5; TRBD1 aligns across 7 bases. Germline V gene data show CDR1 as SEHNR and CDR2 as FQNEAQ (reference sequence). The CDR3 is 14 residues long. V dropped 5 bases and J dropped 5; count of bases not matched to a gene: 6. The CDR3 protein is CASSRGQADQPQHF. CDR3 DNA sequence: TGTGCCAGCAGCCGCGGACAGGCAGATCAGCCCCAGCATTTT.

The chain carries TRBV11-2 and TRBJ2-7; 9 bases fit TRBD2. Germline CDR1 and CDR2: SGHAT and FQNNGV. After removal of 1 base from V and 3 bases from J, the junction contained 4 bases not matched to a gene. The CDR3 covers 15 residues. CDR3 in amino acids: CASSLAVRGGYEQYF. CDR3 in DNA: TGTGCCAGCAGCTTAGCAGTGCGGGGGGGCTACGAGCAGTACTTC.

This clone occurred a few times. J is TRBJ1-5 and V is TRBV6-1, with D tentatively TRBD1 (6 bases). The CDR3 contains 15 residues. In germline, CDR1 is MNHNS, CDR2 SASEGT. V lost 4 bases to trimming and J lost 0 bases, with 10 bases between them. The CDR3 region is CASSGFRGSNQPQHF. CDR3 in DNA: TGTGCCAGCAGTGGCTTCAGGGGTAGCAATCAGCCCCAGCATTTT.